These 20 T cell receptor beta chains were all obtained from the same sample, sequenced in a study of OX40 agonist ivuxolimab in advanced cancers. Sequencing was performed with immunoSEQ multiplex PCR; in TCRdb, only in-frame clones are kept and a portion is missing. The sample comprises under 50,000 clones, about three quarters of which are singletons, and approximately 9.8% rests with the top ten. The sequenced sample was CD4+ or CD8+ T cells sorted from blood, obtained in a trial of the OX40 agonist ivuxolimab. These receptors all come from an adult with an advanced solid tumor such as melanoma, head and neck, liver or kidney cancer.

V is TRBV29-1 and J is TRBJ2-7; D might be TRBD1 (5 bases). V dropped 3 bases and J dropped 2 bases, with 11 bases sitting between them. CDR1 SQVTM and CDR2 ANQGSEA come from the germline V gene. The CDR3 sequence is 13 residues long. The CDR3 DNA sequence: TGCAGCGTTGAGATGGACATTACCTACGAGCAGTACTTC. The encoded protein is CSVEMDITYEQYF.

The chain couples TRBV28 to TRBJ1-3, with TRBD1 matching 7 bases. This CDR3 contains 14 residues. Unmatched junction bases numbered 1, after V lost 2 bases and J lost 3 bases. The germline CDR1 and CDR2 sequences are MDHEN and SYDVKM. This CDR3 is CASSLGQDGNTIYF. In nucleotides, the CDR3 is TGTGCCAGCAGTTTAGGACAGGATGGAAACACCATATATTTT.

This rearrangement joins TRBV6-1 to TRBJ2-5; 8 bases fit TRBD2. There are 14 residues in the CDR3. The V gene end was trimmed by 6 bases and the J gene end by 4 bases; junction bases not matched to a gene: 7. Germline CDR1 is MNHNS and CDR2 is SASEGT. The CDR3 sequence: CASSIASGLETQYF. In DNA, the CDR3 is TGTGCCAGCAGCATAGCTAGCGGGCTAGAGACCCAGTACTTC.

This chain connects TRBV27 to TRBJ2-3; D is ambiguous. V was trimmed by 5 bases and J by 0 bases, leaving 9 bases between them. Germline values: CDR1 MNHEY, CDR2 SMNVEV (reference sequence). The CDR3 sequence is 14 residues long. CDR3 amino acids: CASSHPASTDTQYF. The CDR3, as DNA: TGTGCCAGCAGTCACCCTGCGAGCACAGATACGCAGTATTTT.

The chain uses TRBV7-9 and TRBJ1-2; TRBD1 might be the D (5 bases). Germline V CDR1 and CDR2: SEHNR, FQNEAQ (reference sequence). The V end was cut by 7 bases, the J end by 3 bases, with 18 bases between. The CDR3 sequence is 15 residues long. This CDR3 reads CASTKRGDWHYGYTF. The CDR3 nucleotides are TGTGCCAGCACCAAAAGGGGTGATTGGCACTATGGCTACACCTTC.

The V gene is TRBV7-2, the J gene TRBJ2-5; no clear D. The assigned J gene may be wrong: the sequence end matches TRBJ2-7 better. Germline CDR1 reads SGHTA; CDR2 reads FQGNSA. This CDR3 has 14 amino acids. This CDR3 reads CASSFVQAAYEQYF. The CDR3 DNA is TGTGCCAGCAGCTTTGTTCAGGCCGCCTACGAGCAGTACTTC.

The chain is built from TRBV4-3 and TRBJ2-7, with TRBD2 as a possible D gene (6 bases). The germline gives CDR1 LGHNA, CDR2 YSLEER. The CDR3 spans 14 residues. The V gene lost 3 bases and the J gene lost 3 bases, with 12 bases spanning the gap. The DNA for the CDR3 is TGCGCCAGCAGCCATGGGCGGGATATCTACGAGCAGTACTTC. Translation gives CASSHGRDIYEQYF.

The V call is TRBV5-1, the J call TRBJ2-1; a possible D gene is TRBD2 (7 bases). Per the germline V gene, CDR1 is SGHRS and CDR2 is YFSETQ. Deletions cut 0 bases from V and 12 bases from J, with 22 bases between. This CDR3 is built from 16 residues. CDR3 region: CASSLEGGGAGVVQFF. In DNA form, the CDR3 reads TGCGCCAGCAGCTTGGAGGGGGGCGGGGCGGGAGTTGTGCAGTTCTTC.

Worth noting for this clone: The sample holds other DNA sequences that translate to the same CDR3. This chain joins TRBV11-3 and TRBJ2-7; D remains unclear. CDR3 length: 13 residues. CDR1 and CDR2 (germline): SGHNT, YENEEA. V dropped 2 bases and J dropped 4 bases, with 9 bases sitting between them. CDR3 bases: TGTGCCAGCAGCTTAAGGCCAGGTTACGAGCAGTACTTC. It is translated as CASSLRPGYEQYF.

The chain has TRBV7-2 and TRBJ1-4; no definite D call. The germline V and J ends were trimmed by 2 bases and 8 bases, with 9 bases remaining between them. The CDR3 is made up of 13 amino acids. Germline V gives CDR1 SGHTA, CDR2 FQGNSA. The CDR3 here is CASSLTGKEKLFF. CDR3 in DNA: TGTGCCAGCAGCTTAACGGGTAAAGAAAAACTGTTTTTT.

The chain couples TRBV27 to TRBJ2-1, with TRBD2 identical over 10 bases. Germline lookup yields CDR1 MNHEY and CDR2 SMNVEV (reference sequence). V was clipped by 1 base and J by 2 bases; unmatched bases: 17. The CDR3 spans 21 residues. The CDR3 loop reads CASSLFPTSGTIGHTYNEQFF. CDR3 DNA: TGTGCCAGCAGTTTATTTCCAACTAGCGGGACGATCGGCCACACCTACAATGAGCAGTTCTTC.

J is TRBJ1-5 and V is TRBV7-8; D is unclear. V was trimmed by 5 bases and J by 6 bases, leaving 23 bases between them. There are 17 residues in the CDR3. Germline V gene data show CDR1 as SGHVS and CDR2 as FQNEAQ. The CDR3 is CASSARIGNLGPQPQHF. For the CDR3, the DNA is TGTGCCAGCAGCGCCAGAATCGGGAATCTAGGACCTCAGCCCCAGCATTTT.

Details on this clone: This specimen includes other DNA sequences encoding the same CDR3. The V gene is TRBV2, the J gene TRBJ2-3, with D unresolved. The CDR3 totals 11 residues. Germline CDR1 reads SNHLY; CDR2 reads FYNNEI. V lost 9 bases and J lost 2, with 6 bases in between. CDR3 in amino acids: CASLSTDTQYF. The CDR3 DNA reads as TGTGCCAGTCTCTCCACAGATACGCAGTATTTT.

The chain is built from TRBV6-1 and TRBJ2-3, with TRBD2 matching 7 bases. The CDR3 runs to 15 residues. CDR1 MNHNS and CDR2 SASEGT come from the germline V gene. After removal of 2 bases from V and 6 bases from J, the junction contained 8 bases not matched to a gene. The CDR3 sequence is CASSEIYGGGDTQYF. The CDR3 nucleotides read TGTGCCAGCAGTGAAATTTACGGGGGAGGGGATACGCAGTATTTT.

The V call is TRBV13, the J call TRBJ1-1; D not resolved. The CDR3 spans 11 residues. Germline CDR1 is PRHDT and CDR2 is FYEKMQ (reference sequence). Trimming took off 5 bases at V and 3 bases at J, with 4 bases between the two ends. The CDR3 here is CASSRYTEAFF. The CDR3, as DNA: TGTGCCAGCAGCCGTTACACTGAAGCTTTCTTT. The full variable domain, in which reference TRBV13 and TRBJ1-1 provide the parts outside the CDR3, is AAGVIQSPRHLIKEKRETATLKCYPIPRHDTVYWYQQGPGQDPQFLISFYEKMQSDKGSIPDRFSAQQFSDYHSELNMSSLELGDSALYFCASSRYTEAFFGQGTRLTVV.

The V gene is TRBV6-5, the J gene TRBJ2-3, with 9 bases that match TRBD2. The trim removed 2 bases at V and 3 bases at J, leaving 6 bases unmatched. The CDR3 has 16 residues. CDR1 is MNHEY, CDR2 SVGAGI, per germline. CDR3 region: CASSYLAGPGTDTQYF. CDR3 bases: TGTGCCAGCAGTTACCTAGCGGGACCGGGGACAGATACGCAGTATTTT.

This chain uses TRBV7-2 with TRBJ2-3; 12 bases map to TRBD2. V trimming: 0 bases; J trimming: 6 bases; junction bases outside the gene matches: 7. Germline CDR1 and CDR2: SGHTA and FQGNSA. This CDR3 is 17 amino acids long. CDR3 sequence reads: CASSLASLAGGPDTQYF. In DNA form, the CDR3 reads TGTGCCAGCAGCTTAGCGTCGCTAGCGGGGGGGCCGGATACGCAGTATTTT.

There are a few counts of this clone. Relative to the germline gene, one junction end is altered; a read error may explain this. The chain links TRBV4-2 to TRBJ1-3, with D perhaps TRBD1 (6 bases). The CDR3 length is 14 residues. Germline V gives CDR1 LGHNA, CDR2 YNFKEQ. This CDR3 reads CASSQDLTGGDTDF. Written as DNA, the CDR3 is TGTGCCAGCAGCCAAGATTTGACGGGGGGGGACACGGATTTT.

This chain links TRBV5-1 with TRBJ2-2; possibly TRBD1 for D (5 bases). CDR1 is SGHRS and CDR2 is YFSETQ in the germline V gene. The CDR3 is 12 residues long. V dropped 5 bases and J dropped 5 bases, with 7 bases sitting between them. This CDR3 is CASRGHTGELFF. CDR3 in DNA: TGCGCCAGCAGAGGACATACCGGGGAGCTGTTTTTT.

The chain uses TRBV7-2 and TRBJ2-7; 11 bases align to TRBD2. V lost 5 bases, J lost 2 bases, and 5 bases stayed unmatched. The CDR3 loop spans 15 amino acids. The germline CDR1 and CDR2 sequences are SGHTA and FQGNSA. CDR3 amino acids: CASSPPSGGPYEQYF. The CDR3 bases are TGTGCCAGCAGCCCCCCTAGCGGGGGGCCCTACGAGCAGTACTTC.